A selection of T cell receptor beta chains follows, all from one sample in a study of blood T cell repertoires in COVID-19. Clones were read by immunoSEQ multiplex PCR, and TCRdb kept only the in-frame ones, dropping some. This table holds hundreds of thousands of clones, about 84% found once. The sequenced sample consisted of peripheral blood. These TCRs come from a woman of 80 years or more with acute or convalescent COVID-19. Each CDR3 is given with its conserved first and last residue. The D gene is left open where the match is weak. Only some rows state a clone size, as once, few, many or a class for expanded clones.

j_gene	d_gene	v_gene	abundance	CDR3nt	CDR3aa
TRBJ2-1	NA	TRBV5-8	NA	TGTGCCAGCAGCTTGGCCGGCGAAGGGAGTAGGGAGCAGTTCTTC	CASSLAGEGSREQFF
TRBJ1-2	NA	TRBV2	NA	TGTGCCAGCAGCGTACAGGGCATCTATGGCTACACCTTC	CASSVQGIYGYTF
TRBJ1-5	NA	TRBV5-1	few	TGCGCCAGCAGCTTAAGCGATAGCAATCAGCCCCAGCATTTT	CASSLSDSNQPQHF
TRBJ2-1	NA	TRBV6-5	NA	TGTGCCAGCAGTTACTCACCAGGGGTAGATGAGCAGTTCTTC	CASSYSPGVDEQFF
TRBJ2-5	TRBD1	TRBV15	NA	TGTGCCACCAGCAGATCCGGGACAGGGGCTGGAGAGACCCAGTACTTC	CATSRSGTGAGETQYF
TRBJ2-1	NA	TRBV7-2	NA	TGTGCCAGCAGCTTAGCGGGACAAACCTACAATGAGCAGTTCTTC	CASSLAGQTYNEQFF
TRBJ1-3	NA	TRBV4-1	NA	TGCGCCAGCAGCCAAGTCGCCCAGGGAGGTGTTGACACCATATATTTT	CASSQVAQGGVDTIYF
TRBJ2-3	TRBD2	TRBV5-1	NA	TGCGCCAGCAGCTTGCTCGGCGGGGGGTACACAGATACGCAGTATTTT	CASSLLGGGYTDTQYF
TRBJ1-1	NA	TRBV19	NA	TGTGCCAGTACCGTCAGGGTAAACACTGAAGCTTTCTTT	CASTVRVNTEAFF
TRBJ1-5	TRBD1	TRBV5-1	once	TGCGCCAGCAGCTTTTCAGGGGGACGGCAGCCCCAGCATTTT	CASSFSGGRQPQHF
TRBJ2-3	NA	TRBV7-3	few	TGTGCCAGCAGCCCGGGGTCCACAGATACGCAGTATTTT	CASSPGSTDTQYF
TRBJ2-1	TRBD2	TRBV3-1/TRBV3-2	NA	TGTGCCAGCAGCGAACTAGCGGGGAGGTCCAATGAGCAGTTCTTC	CASSELAGRSNEQFF
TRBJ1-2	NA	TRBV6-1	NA	TGTGCCAGCATCAACGAGGGTTCTGGCTACACCTTC	CASINEGSGYTF
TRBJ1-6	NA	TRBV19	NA	TGTGCCAGTAGTGTTCCCACAGCCCTCGGCAATTCACCCCTCCACTTT	CASSVPTALGNSPLHF
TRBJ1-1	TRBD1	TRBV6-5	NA	TGTGCCAGCAGGGGCAGGGGGATGAACACTGAAGCTTTCTTT	CASRGRGMNTEAFF
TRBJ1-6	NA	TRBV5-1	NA	TGCGCCAGCAGCTCCCAGCGAAAGGATTCACCCCTCCACTTT	CASSSQRKDSPLHF
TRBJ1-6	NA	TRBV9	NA	TGTGCCAGCAGCGTATCCGGGGGGGGGTATCCTAATTCACCCCTCCACTTT	CASSVSGGGYPNSPLHF
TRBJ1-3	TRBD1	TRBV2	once	TGTGCCAGCAGCGGGACAGTTTCTGGAAACACCATATATTTT	CASSGTVSGNTIYF
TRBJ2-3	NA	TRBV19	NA	TGTGCCAGTAGCGCCGGAGAGTGGAACACAGATACGCAGTATTTT	CASSAGEWNTDTQYF
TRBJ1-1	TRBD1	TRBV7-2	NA	TGTGCCAGCAGCCTCGACAGGGCGGGCACTGAAGCTTTCTTT	CASSLDRAGTEAFF
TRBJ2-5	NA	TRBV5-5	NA	TGTGCCAGCAGCTTGTATGGCTCGGAGACCCAGTACTTC	CASSLYGSETQYF
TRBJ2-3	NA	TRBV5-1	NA	TGCGCCAGCAGCTTGGCCCCCGGGCGGGTGGATACGCAGTATTTT	CASSLAPGRVDTQYF
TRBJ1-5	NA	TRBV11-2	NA	TGTGCCAGCAGCTTAGGGGCAGGGATCATTCATCAGCCCCAGCATTTT	CASSLGAGIIHQPQHF
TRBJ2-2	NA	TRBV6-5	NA	TGTGCCAGCAGCGGAATCAATAGCGATGGCGGGGAGCTGTTTTTT	CASSGINSDGGELFF
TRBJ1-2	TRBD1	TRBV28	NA	TGTGCCAGCAGCCCCGACAGGGGTTGGGGCTACACCTTC	CASSPDRGWGYTF
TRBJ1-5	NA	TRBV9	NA	TGTGCCAGCAGCGTAGAAAGGGGGACGTGGAGCAATCAGCCCCAGCATTTT	CASSVERGTWSNQPQHF
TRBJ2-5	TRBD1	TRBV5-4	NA	TGTGCCAGCAGCTCCACAGGGGGGCAAGAGACCCAGTACTTC	CASSSTGGQETQYF
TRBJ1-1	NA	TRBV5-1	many	TGCGCCAGCAGCTTGTCCGGGGAGGGGGGCACTGAAGCTTTCTTT	CASSLSGEGGTEAFF
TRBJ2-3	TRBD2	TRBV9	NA	TGTGCCAGCAGGACCAGGGTAGAGCGGGGTCGGGATACGCAGTATTTT	CASRTRVERGRDTQYF
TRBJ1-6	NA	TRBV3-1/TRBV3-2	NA	TGTGCCAGCAGCCAAGATTCGACCAGGGGTGGATCACCCCTCCACTTT	CASSQDSTRGGSPLHF
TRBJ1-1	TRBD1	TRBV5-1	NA	TGCGCCAGCAGCTACCCTGACAGGGGGAACACTGAAGCTTTCTTT	CASSYPDRGNTEAFF
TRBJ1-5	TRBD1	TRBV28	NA	TGTGCTTCAGGACAGGGGAATCAGCCCCAGCATTTT	CASGQGNQPQHF
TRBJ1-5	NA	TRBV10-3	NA	TGTGCCGCCCAAAGGGACACCAATCAGCCCCAGCATTTT	CAAQRDTNQPQHF
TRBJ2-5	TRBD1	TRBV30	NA	TGTGCCTGGAGTATGACAGGGGTAGAAGAGACCCAGTACTTC	CAWSMTGVEETQYF
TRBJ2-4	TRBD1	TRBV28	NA	TGTGCCAGCAGTAAACCATTGGGACAGTTTGACATTCAGTACTTC	CASSKPLGQFDIQYF
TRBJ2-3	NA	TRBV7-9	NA	TGTGCCAGCAGCTTAGCGGGCGGGGGCACCAGCACAGATACGCAGTATTTT	CASSLAGGGTSTDTQYF
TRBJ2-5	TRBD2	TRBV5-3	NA	TGTGCCAGAAGCAGAAGCCAGACTAGCGGGCAAGAGACCCAGTACTTC	CARSRSQTSGQETQYF
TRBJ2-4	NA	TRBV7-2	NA	TGTGCCAGCAGCTTAGAGGACTATGGGATTCAGTACTTC	CASSLEDYGIQYF
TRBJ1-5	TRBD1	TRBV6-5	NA	TGTGCCAGCAGTCCCGACAGGGTTTCTCAGCCCCAGCATTTT	CASSPDRVSQPQHF
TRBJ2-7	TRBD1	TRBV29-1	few	TGCAGCGTGGGGACAGGAACCTACGAGCAGTACTTC	CSVGTGTYEQYF
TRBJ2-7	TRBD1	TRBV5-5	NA	TGTGCCAGCAGACTGGACAGGGGGCGCGACGAGCAGTACTTC	CASRLDRGRDEQYF
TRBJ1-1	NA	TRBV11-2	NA	TGTGCCAGCAGCCGGACACTACCCAGAGACACTGAAGCTTTCTTT	CASSRTLPRDTEAFF
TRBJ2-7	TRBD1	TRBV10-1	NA	TGCGCCAGCAGTGGACCGGGACAGGAATTCATGTCCTACGAGCAGTACTTC	CASSGPGQEFMSYEQYF
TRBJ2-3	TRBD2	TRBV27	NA	TGTGCCAGCAACCCCGCGGGGAGGCAGGGGGGGACTAGCGGTTTTAGCACAGATACGCAGTATTTT	CASNPAGRQGGTSGFSTDTQYF
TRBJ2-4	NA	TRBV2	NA	TGTGCCAGCAGTCCCCTTGAATTGAATTCCAGGGGGGTCACCAAAAACATTCAGTACTTC	CASSPLELNSRGVTKNIQYF
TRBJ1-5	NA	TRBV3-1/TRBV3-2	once	TGTGCCAGCAGCCAAAACTATGGGGCTCAGCCCCAGCATTTT	CASSQNYGAQPQHF
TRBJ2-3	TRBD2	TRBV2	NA	TGTGCCAGCGGGGACCTTACTAGCGGGGCATGGGGCACAGATACGCAGTATTTT	CASGDLTSGAWGTDTQYF
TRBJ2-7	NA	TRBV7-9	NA	TGTGCCAGCAGCTTAGCAACCAGCTCCTACGAGCAGTACTTC	CASSLATSSYEQYF
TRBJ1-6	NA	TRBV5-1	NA	TGCGCCAGCAGCTTGGGCGGAGACCCTAGGATTTCACCCCTCCACTTT	CASSLGGDPRISPLHF
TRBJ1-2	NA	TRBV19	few	TGTGCCAGTAGTATAGATCGTCGGGTCGCGGGCTACACCTTC	CASSIDRRVAGYTF
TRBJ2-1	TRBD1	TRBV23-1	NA	TGCGCCAGCAGTCAATCGGGGACAGGGTTCTACAATGAGCAGTTCTTC	CASSQSGTGFYNEQFF
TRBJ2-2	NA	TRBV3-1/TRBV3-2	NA	TGTGCCAGCAGCCACCACAGGGGGGGGACCGGGGAGCTGTTTTTT	CASSHHRGGTGELFF